Below, 27 T cell receptor beta chains from the same sample are listed, as sequenced in a study of cytomegalovirus exposure and HLA in healthy donors. The PCR was carried out with 60 Vbeta primers and 13 Jbeta primers. Libraries were prepared by immunoSEQ multiplex PCR; TCRdb keeps only in-frame clonotypes and omits some of them. The sample consists of more than 150,000 clones, less than 90% of them appearing once. The specimen sequenced was PBMCs. The receptors derive from a man aged 50 or older in good health and CMV-seronegative.

The chain employs TRBV9 and TRBJ2-2; 9 bases align to TRBD1. Germline CDR1 reads SGDLS; CDR2 reads YYNGEE. V lost 5 bases, J lost 5 bases, and 4 bases stayed unmatched. The CDR3 loop spans 14 amino acids. This chain's CDR3 is CASRGQGGTGELFF. As DNA, the CDR3 is TGTGCCAGCAGGGGACAGGGAGGGACCGGGGAGCTGTTTTTT.

In DNA form, the CDR3 reads TGTGCCAGCAGTTTTTACAGGGGTGTCCCAACTAGCACAGATACGCAGTATTTT. Its translation is CASSFYRGVPTSTDTQYF. This chain connects TRBV28 to TRBJ2-3; 7 bases match TRBD1. Germline CDR1 and CDR2: MDHEN and SYDVKM. Trimming took 3 bases from V and 0 from J; bases not matched to a gene: 12. The length of the CDR3 is 18 residues.

This sequence joins TRBV19 and TRBJ2-7; the D gene is possibly TRBD1 (5 bases). V lost 3 bases to trimming and J lost 5 bases, with 5 bases between them. The CDR3 extends over 11 amino acids. From germline, CDR1 is LNHDA and CDR2 SQIVND (reference sequence). The DNA for the CDR3 is TGTGCCAGTAGTATCAGGGACGAGCAGTACTTC. The encoded protein is CASSIRDEQYF.

The CDR3 reads CASSDREGSYGYTF. DNA for the CDR3: TGTGCCAGTAGTGATCGGGAGGGAAGCTATGGCTACACCTTC. The gene calls are TRBV19 and TRBJ1-2, with no clear D. Trimming pared 5 bases from V and 4 bases from J, leaving 14 bases between. CDR1 is LNHDA, CDR2 SQIVND, per germline (reference sequence). The length of the CDR3 is 14 residues. Drawing the rest from reference TRBV19 and TRBJ1-2, the complete variable domain is DGGITQSPKYLFRKEGQNVTLSCEQNLNHDAMYWYRQDPGQGLRLIYYSQIVNDFQKGDIAEGYSVSREKKESFPLTVTSAQKNPTAFYLCASSDREGSYGYTFGSGTRLTVV.

The chain recombines TRBV19 with TRBJ2-1; 9 bases map to TRBD2. CDR3 size: 18 residues. The J segment lost 4 bases and the V segment lost 0 bases, leaving 10 bases of the junction unmatched. Germline V gene lookup returns CDR1 LNHDA and CDR2 SQIVND (reference sequence). The CDR3 loop reads CASSIDLSPSGTYNEQFF. The CDR3 DNA sequence: TGTGCCAGTAGTATAGATCTCAGCCCTAGCGGGACTTACAATGAGCAGTTCTTC. The full variable domain, its missing parts supplied by reference TRBV19 and TRBJ2-1, is DGGITQSPKYLFRKEGQNVTLSCEQNLNHDAMYWYRQDPGQGLRLIYYSQIVNDFQKGDIAEGYSVSREKKESFPLTVTSAQKNPTAFYLCASSIDLSPSGTYNEQFFGPGTRLTVL.

The chain recombines TRBV7-6 with TRBJ1-1; TRBD1 is a possible D gene (6 bases). The ends were cut back, 5 bases at V and 4 bases at J, with 20 bases in the middle. This CDR3 has 16 amino acids. Germline CDR1 SGHVS, CDR2 FNYEAQ. This CDR3 is CASSPLAGGGVTEAFF. CDR3 DNA: TGTGCCAGCAGCCCGCTAGCGGGGGGGGGCGTCACTGAAGCTTTCTTT. The variable domain in full, completed from reference TRBV7-6 and TRBJ1-1, reads GAGVSQSPRYKVTKRGQDVALRCDPISGHVSLYWYRQALGQGPEFLTYFNYEAQQDKSGLPNDRFSAERPEGSISTLTIQRTEQRDSAMYRCASSPLAGGGVTEAFFGQGTRLTVV.

J is TRBJ2-7 and V is TRBV5-1, with TRBD2 identical over 9 bases. CDR1 and CDR2 (germline): SGHRS, YFSETQ. J gave up 5 bases and V 0 bases, and 6 bases lay outside the gene matches. This CDR3 comprises 15 residues. In nucleotides, the CDR3 is TGCGCCAGCAGCTTGGGCGGGGGGGGCCTGCACGAGCAGTACTTC. Its protein product is CASSLGGGGLHEQYF. Full variable domain (remainder filled in from reference TRBV5-1 and TRBJ2-7): KAGVTQTPRYLIKTRGQQVTLSCSPISGHRSVSWYQQTPGQGLQFLFEYFSETQRNKGNFPGRFSGRQFSNSRSEMNVSTLELGDSALYLCASSLGGGGLHEQYFGPGTRLTVT.

The chain has TRBV9 and TRBJ2-7; 7 nucleotides match TRBD1. There are 15 residues in the CDR3. The germline V gene encodes CDR1 SGDLS and CDR2 YYNGEE. Trimming removed 4 bases from V and 5 bases from J; junction bases left unmatched: 12. CDR3 nucleotide sequence: TGTGCCAGCAGCCTCGGGGACAGATACCTAAACGAGCAGTACTTC. Residues: CASSLGDRYLNEQYF.

The genes are TRBV7-9 and TRBJ2-7; a possible D gene is TRBD2 (5 bases). Germline V gene data show CDR1 as SEHNR and CDR2 as FQNEAQ (reference sequence). There are 12 residues in the CDR3. V was clipped by 6 bases and J by 2 bases, with 8 bases between them. The CDR3 here is CASRRDTYEQYF. The CDR3 nucleotides read TGTGCCAGCAGGAGGGATACCTACGAGCAGTACTTC.

CDR3: CASSPDSRREKLFF. CDR3 nucleotides: TGTGCCAGCTCACCCGACAGCCGCCGGGAAAAACTGTTTTTT. This sequence joins TRBV18 and TRBJ1-4, with D perhaps matching TRBD1 (5 bases). The CDR3 contains 14 residues. Germline V gene lookup returns CDR1 KGHSH and CDR2 LQKENI. Between the trimmed V and J ends, which lost 3 bases and 8 bases, there was a span of 13 bases.

The J gene is TRBJ2-3, the V gene TRBV18; 9 positions match TRBD2. CDR3 length equals 15 residues. The germline gives CDR1 KGHSH, CDR2 LQKENI. Losses at the gene ends were 10 bases for V and 7 bases for J; bases not matched to a gene: 15. The CDR3 DNA reads TGTGCCACCTCGGCCGGGCGGGAGGGCCTAAATACGCAGTATTTT. This codes for CATSAGREGLNTQYF.

V gene TRBV6-5 combines with J gene TRBJ2-1; weak D call: TRBD2 (6 bases). Between the trimmed V and J ends, which lost 6 bases and 0 bases, there was a span of 12 bases. Germline assignment: CDR1 MNHEY and CDR2 SVGAGI. CDR3 length: 15 amino acids. CDR3: CASRSKTSSYNEQFF. As DNA, the CDR3 is TGTGCCAGCAGATCCAAGACTAGCTCCTACAATGAGCAGTTCTTC.

The chain employs TRBV30 and TRBJ2-7; 8 nucleotides align to TRBD2. Germline loops: CDR1 GTSNPN, CDR2 SVGIG (reference sequence). The trim removed 3 bases at V and 2 bases at J, leaving 6 bases unmatched. The CDR3 has 14 residues. The CDR3 sequence is CAWRETSGPYEQYF. The CDR3 region has the DNA TGTGCCTGGAGGGAAACTAGCGGACCCTACGAGCAGTACTTC.

This sequence joins TRBV19 and TRBJ1-3, with D possibly matching TRBD1 (5 bases). The CDR3 extends over 17 amino acids. The germline V and J ends were trimmed by 6 bases and 0 bases, with 18 bases remaining between them. Germline CDR1 is LNHDA and CDR2 is SQIVND (reference sequence). The CDR3 here is CASRPRRGEDSGNTIYF. The CDR3 bases are TGTGCCAGTAGGCCCCGGCGGGGGGAGGACTCTGGAAACACCATATATTTT.

This clone has a handful of counts. This rearrangement joins TRBV6-5 to TRBJ1-3; the D is unclear. Deletions cut 4 bases from V and 8 bases from J, with 18 bases between. Germline lookup yields CDR1 MNHEY and CDR2 SVGAGI. CDR3 length: 15 amino acids. CDR3 loop: CASSSLVIWPDTIYF. The DNA of the CDR3 is TGTGCCAGCAGTTCCCTGGTGATCTGGCCAGACACCATATATTTT.

CDR3 in amino acids: CASSPPEGASEKLFF. The CDR3 DNA sequence: TGTGCCAGCTCACCACCCGAGGGGGCCTCAGAAAAACTGTTTTTT. The V call is TRBV18, the J call TRBJ1-4; 7 positions match TRBD1. The CDR3 length is 15 residues. The J segment lost 8 bases and the V segment lost 0 bases, leaving 6 bases of the junction unmatched. CDR1 and CDR2 from the germline V gene are KGHSH and LQKENI.

The chain recombines TRBV2 with TRBJ1-5, with TRBD1 as a possible D gene (5 bases). Trimming shortened V by 8 bases and J by 2 bases, and 13 bases separated the two germline ends. The length of the CDR3 is 14 residues. Per germline, CDR1 SNHLY and CDR2 FYNNEI. The CDR3 loop reads CASRADSRNQPQHF. The CDR3 DNA sequence: TGTGCCAGCCGCGCCGACAGCCGCAATCAGCCCCAGCATTTT.

The rearrangement joins TRBV7-2 to TRBJ1-3; D is ambiguous. The germline V and J ends were trimmed by 0 bases and 0 bases, with 12 bases remaining between them. CDR1 is SGHTA, CDR2 FQGNSA, per germline. The CDR3 spans 17 residues. This CDR3 is CASSLARIGSSGNTIYF. As DNA, the CDR3 is TGTGCCAGCAGCTTAGCTAGGATCGGGAGCTCTGGAAACACCATATATTTT.

The chain combines TRBV5-8 with TRBJ2-1; 12 nucleotides line up with TRBD2. The CDR3 has 16 amino acids. V lost 0 bases to trimming and J lost 7 bases; unmatched junction nucleotides: 5. In germline, CDR1 is SGHTS, CDR2 YDEGEE. The CDR3 spells CASSLGLAGALNEQFF. Here the CDR3 DNA reads TGTGCCAGCAGCTTGGGACTAGCGGGGGCCCTAAATGAGCAGTTCTTC.

The V gene is TRBV11-2, the J gene TRBJ1-2; 7 bases line up with TRBD1. Looked up from germline, CDR1 is SGHAT and CDR2 is FQNNGV. This CDR3 has 14 residues. The trim removed 1 base at V and 3 bases at J, leaving 2 bases unmatched. CDR3: CASSLAGQHYGYTF. In nucleotides, the CDR3 is TGTGCCAGCAGCTTAGCGGGACAGCACTATGGCTACACCTTC. Looking up the rest from reference TRBV11-2 and TRBJ1-2 gives the full variable domain: EAGVAQSPRYKIIEKRQSVAFWCNPISGHATLYWYQQILGQGPKLLIQFQNNGVVDDSQLPKDRFSAERLKGVDSTLKIQPAKLEDSAVYLCASSLAGQHYGYTFGSGTRLTVV.

The genes are TRBV19 and TRBJ2-3; 12 nucleotides line up with TRBD2. V dropped 5 bases and J dropped 5; count of bases not matched to a gene: 11. Looked up from germline, CDR1 is LNHDA and CDR2 is SQIVND (reference sequence). The CDR3 is made up of 17 amino acids. Here the CDR3 reads CASSPLTTSGGRDTQYF. The DNA for the CDR3 is TGTGCCAGTAGTCCCCTAACAACTAGCGGGGGGCGAGATACGCAGTATTTT.

This rearrangement joins TRBV9 to TRBJ1-2, with a weak D call TRBD1 (5 bases). The CDR3 has 14 residues. CDR1 SGDLS and CDR2 YYNGEE come from the germline V gene. The ends were cut back, 1 base at V and 4 bases at J, with 11 bases in the middle. CDR3 loop: CASSVLGGGYGYTF. Written as DNA, the CDR3 is TGTGCCAGCAGCGTATTGGGGGGAGGCTATGGCTACACCTTC.

The CDR3 loop is CASSQEVAGVNTEAFF. CDR3 DNA sequence: TGCGCCAGCAGCCAAGAAGTAGCGGGGGTGAACACTGAAGCTTTCTTT. The chain uses TRBV4-3 and TRBJ1-1; TRBD1 might be the D (5 bases). The length of the CDR3 is 16 residues. Germline CDR1 reads LGHNA; CDR2 reads YSLEER. V shed 0 bases and J shed 0 bases, with 11 bases lying between them.

The CDR3 bases are TGTGCCAGCAGCGTGACAGGGTCCTACGGCGAGCAGTACTTC. This codes for CASSVTGSYGEQYF. V is TRBV9 and J is TRBJ2-7; 7 bases match TRBD1. CDR1 SGDLS and CDR2 YYNGEE come from the germline V gene. This CDR3 region has 14 residues. J was trimmed by 6 bases and V by 2 bases; bases with no gene match: 8.

The chain joins TRBV28 to TRBJ1-4; 9 nucleotides line up with TRBD1. The V gene's germline CDR1 is MDHEN and CDR2 SYDVKM. This CDR3 is built from 15 residues. V shed 6 bases and J 7 bases; nucleotides not matched to a gene: 9. In nucleotides, the CDR3 is TGTGCCAGCAGCGCAAACAGGGGGCTGAGTGAAAAACTGTTTTTT. Its protein is CASSANRGLSEKLFF.

The chain recombines TRBV19 with TRBJ1-2, with 9 bases lining up with TRBD1. Germline CDR1 is LNHDA and CDR2 is SQIVND (reference sequence). The CDR3 is 14 residues long. V lost 7 bases and J lost 7; bases outside the gene matches: 10. The chain's CDR3 is CASTVGTTGGGYTF. The CDR3, as DNA: TGTGCCAGTACCGTAGGGACGACAGGGGGTGGCTACACCTTC.

This clone has a handful of counts. The rearrangement links TRBV4-1 to TRBJ1-1; no firm D call. Germline V gene sequence: CDR1 MGHRA, CDR2 YSYEKL. The V and J ends lost 2 bases and 5 bases respectively, with 9 bases between them. The length of the CDR3 is 13 residues. This CDR3 is CASSQTARTEAFF. DNA for the CDR3: TGCGCCAGCAGCCAAACTGCGAGGACTGAAGCTTTCTTT.